The 23 T cell receptor beta chains in this list originate from one sample, sequenced in a study of CD8 T cells in ankylosing spondylitis. Broader study findings: Apparently characteristic of ankylosing spondylitis blood was a TCR beta motif (about 8 highly homologous variants).

Their recognized antigens are unknown. TCRdb re-derived calls from the 5' RACE reads in MiXCR, one entry per CDR3 protein. The repertoire includes about 440,000 distinct CDR3 sequences, 17% of them detected once, and over 0.9% sits in the top ten. Source material: blood, either unsorted or a sorted T cell fraction (not recorded which). Receptors originate from a male donor with ankylosing spondylitis.

This rearrangement joins TRBV3-1 to TRBJ2-5, with D perhaps assigned TRBD1 or TRBD2 (7 bases each). CDR1 is LGHDT and CDR2 is YNNKEL in the germline V gene (reference sequence). This CDR3 has 15 residues. The germline V and J ends were trimmed by 2 bases and 4 bases, with 14 bases remaining between them. DNA for the CDR3: TGTGCCAGCAGCCAAAGGGGGGGACAGCGAGAGACCCAGTACTTC. Translating gives CASSQRGGQRETQYF.

This clonotype came up many times. The chain couples TRBV4-1 to TRBJ2-7, with 10 bases aligning to TRBD2. The junction had 11 bases not matched to a gene; V was cut back by 0 bases and J by 0 bases. Per germline, CDR1 MGHRA and CDR2 YSYEKL. CDR3 length: 19 amino acids. CDR3: CASSQEGSSGGLSSYEQYF. In DNA form, the CDR3 reads TGCGCCAGCAGCCAAGAAGGGAGTAGCGGGGGGTTAAGCTCCTACGAGCAGTACTTC.

The gene calls are TRBV9 and TRBJ2-1, with a tentative D call TRBD1 (5 bases). The CDR3 sequence is 15 residues long. Trimming took off 6 bases at V and 0 bases at J, with 13 bases between the two ends. Per germline, CDR1 SGDLS and CDR2 YYNGEE. The CDR3 region has the DNA TGTGCCAGCACGCCGACAGCGAACTCCTACAATGAGCAGTTCTTC. As protein: CASTPTANSYNEQFF.

This clonotype was detected a few times. The CDR3 region is CASSYSGLAGGPDTQYF. DNA for the CDR3: TGTGCCAGCAGTTACTCGGGGCTAGCGGGAGGGCCAGATACGCAGTATTTT. The chain employs TRBV6-5 and TRBJ2-3; the match to TRBD2 covers 12 bases. V trimming: 0 bases; J trimming: 4 bases; junction bases outside the gene matches: 5. The CDR3 is made up of 17 amino acids. CDR1 and CDR2 from the germline V gene are MNHEY and SVGAGI.

The chain joins TRBV2 to TRBJ1-5; D unclear. This CDR3 has 13 residues. V lost 7 bases and J 7 bases, leaving 14 bases between the germline ends. Per the germline V gene, CDR1 is SNHLY and CDR2 is FYNNEI. The CDR3 bases are TGTGCCAGCACTAGGGCTGAATGGCAGCCCCAGCATTTT. The encoded protein is CASTRAEWQPQHF.

This clonotype was counted ten times or more. The V and J genes are TRBV12-3 or TRBV12-4 and TRBJ2-7; 7 bases map to TRBD1. With 2 bases clipped from V and 3 bases from J, the junction kept 4 bases outside the gene matches. This CDR3 has 14 residues. The CDR3 loop reads CASSLQGTDYEQYF. The DNA for the CDR3 is TGTGCCAGCAGTTTACAGGGGACAGACTACGAGCAGTACTTC.

Only one count was recorded for this clonotype. This chain connects TRBV19 to TRBJ2-5, with a possible D match to TRBD2 (6 bases). Trimming took 7 bases from V and 5 from J, leaving 11 bases between them. The CDR3 sequence is 12 residues long. Germline CDR1 reads LNHDA; CDR2 reads SQIVND (reference sequence). The CDR3 here is CASTGVLETQYF. The CDR3 DNA follows: TGTGCCAGTACGGGGGTTTTGGAGACCCAGTACTTC.

This clonotype has at least ten counts. The chain has TRBV20-1 and TRBJ1-4; the match to TRBD1 covers 8 bases. The CDR3 length is 15 residues. Germline V gene lookup returns CDR1 DFQATT and CDR2 SNEGSKA (reference sequence). V was clipped by 0 bases and J by 4 bases; unmatched bases: 4. The CDR3 region has the DNA TGCAGTGCTAGAGACCGGACAGGGCTTAATGAAAAACTGTTTTTT. Its translation is CSARDRTGLNEKLFF.

This clonotype showed up many times. CDR3 protein: CASTTGTSTGELFF. DNA for the CDR3: TGTGCCAGCACCACCGGGACTAGCACCGGGGAGCTGTTTTTT. The chain has TRBV12-3 or TRBV12-4 and TRBJ2-2; TRBD2 aligns across 8 bases. V was clipped by 7 bases and J by 4 bases; unmatched bases: 5. The length of the CDR3 is 14 residues.

Remarks on this clonotype: The junction departs from the called germline gene at one end, perhaps through a read error. The chain links TRBV12-3 or TRBV12-4 to TRBJ2-7, with 9 positions matching TRBD2. The CDR3 covers 17 residues. The DNA for the CDR3 is TGTGCCAGCAGTCCAGAGGGGGTCGGGACTAGCTCCCACGAGCAGTACTTC. This codes for CASSPEGVGTSSHEQYF.

This clonotype occurred a few times. This chain connects TRBV14 to TRBJ2-3; D not resolved. Germline CDR1 and CDR2: SGHDN and FVKESK. Trimming took off 4 bases at V and 0 bases at J, with 11 bases between the two ends. CDR3 length: 15 residues. CDR3 protein: CASSPDHPSTDTQYF. CDR3 nucleotides: TGTGCCAGCAGCCCTGACCACCCAAGCACAGATACGCAGTATTTT.

This chain links TRBV5-1 with TRBJ2-1, with 13 bases identical to TRBD2. CDR1 and CDR2 from the germline V gene are SGHRS and YFSETQ. The V segment lost 2 bases and the J segment 9 bases; nucleotides outside the gene matches: 5. The CDR3 contains 15 residues. CDR3 residues: CASSFTSGGAGEQFF. Here the CDR3 DNA reads TGCGCCAGCAGCTTTACTAGCGGGGGGGCCGGTGAGCAGTTCTTC.

V usage is TRBV12-3 or TRBV12-4 and J usage is TRBJ2-5; TRBD1 matches at 7 bases. CDR3 size: 14 residues. V lost 4 bases to trimming and J lost 5 bases; unmatched junction nucleotides: 7. The CDR3 reads CASSSDRESETQYF. The CDR3 DNA sequence: TGTGCCAGCAGTTCAGACAGGGAGAGTGAGACCCAGTACTTC.

This clonotype occurred many times. The gene calls are TRBV5-1 and TRBJ2-1; D is unclear. This CDR3 spans 14 amino acids. Trimming removed 4 bases at V and 4 bases at J, with 12 bases between. Germline V gives CDR1 SGHRS, CDR2 YFSETQ. CDR3 region: CASSALESYNEQFF. In nucleotides, the CDR3 is TGCGCCAGCAGCGCTTTGGAGTCATACAATGAGCAGTTCTTC.

This clonotype was seen only a few times. The chain employs TRBV27 and TRBJ1-2; D is unresolved. Trimming left V 3 bases short and J 7 bases short, with 12 bases between. Germline V gives CDR1 MNHEY, CDR2 SMNVEV (reference sequence). This CDR3 has 13 residues. CDR3 amino acids: CASSFPGFRGYTF. CDR3 bases: TGTGCCAGCAGTTTTCCCGGTTTTCGTGGCTACACCTTC.

The V and J genes are TRBV18 and TRBJ2-3; 8 bases agree with TRBD1. J gave up 2 bases and V 5 bases, and 6 bases lay outside the gene matches. This CDR3 is 15 amino acids long. CDR1 and CDR2 (germline): KGHSH, LQKENI. CDR3 sequence (DNA): TGTGCCAGCTCAACGACAGGGGTGATCACAGATACGCAGTATTTT. It encodes CASSTTGVITDTQYF. Filled out from reference TRBV18 and TRBJ2-3, the complete variable domain reads NAGVMQNPRHLVRRRGQEARLRCSPMKGHSHVYWYRQLPEEGLKFMVYLQKENIIDESGMPKERFSAEFPKEGPSILRIQQVVRGDSAAYFCASSTTGVITDTQYFGPGTRLTVL.

This clonotype showed up many times. This chain links TRBV7-6 with TRBJ2-3; 14 bases align to TRBD2. The length of the CDR3 is 16 residues. The germline CDR1 and CDR2 sequences are SGHVS and FNYEAQ. Trimming cost V 5 bases and J 1 base; bases outside gene matches: 2. CDR3: CASSGGLAGGTDTQYF. The CDR3 DNA sequence: TGTGCCAGCAGCGGGGGACTAGCGGGAGGCACAGATACGCAGTATTTT.

This chain connects TRBV5-1 to TRBJ2-5, with TRBD2 identical over 9 bases. V lost 4 bases, J lost 5 bases, and 6 bases stayed unmatched. This CDR3 spans 14 amino acids. Germline V gives CDR1 SGHRS, CDR2 YFSETQ. The CDR3 reads CASSIGTSWETQYF. In nucleotides, the CDR3 is TGCGCCAGCAGCATAGGGACTAGCTGGGAGACCCAGTACTTC. Looking up the rest from reference TRBV5-1 and TRBJ2-5 gives the full variable domain: KAGVTQTPRYLIKTRGQQVTLSCSPISGHRSVSWYQQTPGQGLQFLFEYFSETQRNKGNFPGRFSGRQFSNSRSEMNVSTLELGDSALYLCASSIGTSWETQYFGPGTRLLVL.

This clonotype came up a few times. The chain carries TRBV20-1 and TRBJ2-3; 11 bases align to TRBD2. The V and J ends lost 3 bases and 6 bases, in that order; junction bases with no gene match: 14. The CDR3 has 17 amino acids. Germline assignment: CDR1 DFQATT and CDR2 SNEGSKA (reference sequence). The CDR3 DNA reads as TGCAGTGCTAGTTTTAGCGGGAGGGTCTTTAAAGTTGATACGCAGTATTTT. It specifies CSASFSGRVFKVDTQYF.

The chain has TRBV20-1 and TRBJ2-1; 11 bases are a match to TRBD2. The CDR3 has 14 amino acids. Germline lookup yields CDR1 DFQATT and CDR2 SNEGSKA (reference sequence). Trimming at V came to 4 bases and at J to 7 bases, leaving 6 bases not matched to a gene. The CDR3 DNA reads TGCAGTGCTATAGTAGCGGGAGGGCGAAATGAGCAGTTCTTC. Amino acids: CSAIVAGGRNEQFF.

The J gene is TRBJ2-7, the V gene TRBV6-5, with D possibly being TRBD2 (6 bases). The CDR3 totals 13 residues. Germline loops: CDR1 MNHEY, CDR2 SVGAGI. Trimming shortened V by 0 bases and J by 9 bases, and 12 bases separated the two germline ends. In nucleotides, the CDR3 is TGTGCCAGCAGTTACTCGAGGACTACGGGGCAGTACTTC. Its translation is CASSYSRTTGQYF.

The sample holds many counts of this clonotype. The rearrangement joins TRBV7-9 to TRBJ2-7; D is unclear. This CDR3 has 11 amino acids. CDR1 and CDR2 from the germline V gene are SEHNR and FQNEAQ (reference sequence). The V and J ends lost 6 bases and 5 bases respectively, with 8 bases between them. This CDR3 is CASRGLDEQYF. Here the CDR3 DNA reads TGTGCCAGCAGGGGCTTGGACGAGCAGTACTTC.

CDR3 DNA: TGCGCCAGCAGCCGGGACAGGGACGGTTACGAGCAGTACTTC. Its protein is CASSRDRDGYEQYF. The V gene is TRBV5-1, the J gene TRBJ2-7; 9 bases map to TRBD1. Per germline, CDR1 SGHRS and CDR2 YFSETQ. This CDR3 spans 14 amino acids. V was pared by 4 bases and J by 4 bases, with 6 bases of the junction left unmatched.